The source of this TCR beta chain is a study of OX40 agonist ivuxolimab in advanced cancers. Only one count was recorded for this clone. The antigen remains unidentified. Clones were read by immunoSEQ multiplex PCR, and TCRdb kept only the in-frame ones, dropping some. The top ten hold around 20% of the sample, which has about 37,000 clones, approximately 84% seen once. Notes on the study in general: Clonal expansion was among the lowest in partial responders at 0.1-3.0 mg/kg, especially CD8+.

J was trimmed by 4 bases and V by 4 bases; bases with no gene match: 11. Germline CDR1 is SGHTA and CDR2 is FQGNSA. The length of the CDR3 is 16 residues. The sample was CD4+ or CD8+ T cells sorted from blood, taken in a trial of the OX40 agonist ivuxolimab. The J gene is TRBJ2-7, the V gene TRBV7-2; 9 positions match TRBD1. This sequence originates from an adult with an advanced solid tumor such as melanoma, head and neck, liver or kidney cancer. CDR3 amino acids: CASSSIPGQGSYEQYF. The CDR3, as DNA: TGTGCCAGCAGCTCGATTCCGGGACAGGGTTCTTACGAGCAGTACTTC.